This TCR beta chain was sequenced in a study of blood T cell repertoires in COVID-19. Study at large: COVID-19 samples collected from the United States, Italy and Spain covered acute and convalescent phases. The analysed material was cDNA or gDNA that came from T cells, B-cell-depleted T cells, or PBMCs.

Seattle patients were enrolled during active infection and followed longitudinally. Per the germline V gene, CDR1 is MNHNY and CDR2 is SVGAGI (reference sequence). V was cut by 3 bases and J by 7 bases, with 19 bases left in between. The CDR3 spans 16 residues. TCRdb's copy holds only in-frame clones and misses some; the assay was immunoSEQ multiplex PCR. Of 250,000 to 300,000 clones detected, 80% to 90% appear once; the ten largest clones hold more than 8.5%. The receptor was isolated from a woman in her sixties or seventies with COVID-19, enrolled during active disease. The sequenced material came from peripheral blood. This rearrangement joins TRBV6-6 to TRBJ1-5, with a tentative D call TRBD1 (6 bases). Written as DNA, the CDR3 is TGTGCCAGCAGTTATATAGGTTTGGGGGCCGGACAGCCCCAGCATTTT. Translation: CASSYIGLGAGQPQHF.